These 12 T cell receptor beta chains were sequenced from one sample in a study of shared clonotypes between healthy human individuals. Clones were read by immunoSEQ multiplex PCR, and TCRdb kept only the in-frame ones, dropping some. The table shows 450,000 to 500,000 clones, with around three quarters occurring only once. Sequencing used PBMCs. The receptors come from a woman in her thirties or forties in good health. Some clones in this sample may be carry-over from other donors' samples.

In this sample, this clone turned up a few times. The rearrangement links TRBV2 to TRBJ2-1, with D tentatively TRBD2 (5 bases). Looked up from germline, CDR1 is SNHLY and CDR2 is FYNNEI. Trimming cost V 7 bases and J 0 bases, with 13 bases left between them. The CDR3 has 15 amino acids. DNA of the CDR3: TGTGCCAGCAAGAAAGCGGAGAACTCCTACAATGAGCAGTTCTTC. The encoded protein is CASKKAENSYNEQFF. The full variable domain, completed using reference TRBV2 and TRBJ2-1, is EPEVTQTPSHQVTQMGQEVILRCVPISNHLYFYWYRQILGQKVEFLVSFYNNEISEKSEIFDDQFSVERPDGSNFTLKIRSTKLEDSAMYFCASKKAENSYNEQFFGPGTRLTVL.

This chain joins TRBV7-9 and TRBJ2-5, with TRBD1 as a possible D gene (5 bases). The CDR3 covers 12 residues. Germline V CDR1 and CDR2: SEHNR, FQNEAQ (reference sequence). V dropped 8 bases and J dropped 5 bases, with 12 bases sitting between them. The CDR3 is CASVLTGETQYF. The CDR3 DNA sequence: TGTGCCAGCGTTCTAACAGGCGAGACCCAGTACTTC.

This clone was recorded a few times. The chain couples TRBV6-1 to TRBJ1-6; 8 bases are shared with TRBD1. Germline V lookup: CDR1 MNHNS, CDR2 SASEGT. The CDR3 totals 15 residues. V dropped 7 bases and J dropped 5; count of bases not matched to a gene: 7. The CDR3 loop is CASNTMTGDNSPLHF. CDR3 in DNA: TGTGCCAGCAACACGATGACAGGGGATAATTCACCCCTCCACTTT.

The V gene is TRBV28, the J gene TRBJ1-2, with D possibly TRBD1 on 5 matching bases. The CDR3 loop spans 15 amino acids. Trimming shortened V by 6 bases and J by 5 bases, and 19 bases separated the two germline ends. Germline-derived CDR1 and CDR2 are MDHEN and SYDVKM. The CDR3 sequence is CASSPPTGTGYGYTF. The CDR3 bases are TGTGCCAGCAGCCCACCTACCGGGACCGGGTATGGCTACACCTTC.

J is TRBJ2-3 and V is TRBV10-3, with TRBD2 identical over 16 bases. The CDR3 is 17 residues long. Germline V gives CDR1 ENHRY, CDR2 SYGVKD. J was trimmed by 3 bases and V by 2 bases; bases with no gene match: 2. Here the CDR3 DNA reads TGTGCCATCAGTGAGCGGGGACTAGCGGGAGGGACAGATACGCAGTATTTT. Its translation is CAISERGLAGGTDTQYF.

The V call is TRBV5-1, the J call TRBJ1-1; 7 bases line up with TRBD1. Germline V CDR1 and CDR2: SGHRS, YFSETQ. The J segment lost 1 base and the V segment lost 5 bases, leaving 8 bases of the junction unmatched. The CDR3 has 15 amino acids. The CDR3 DNA reads as TGCGCCAGCAGTAAAACCGGGACAGAGAACACTGAAGCTTTCTTT. It yields the protein CASSKTGTENTEAFF.

A single count supports this clone. V usage is TRBV4-2 and J usage is TRBJ1-6; D unresolved. V lost 1 base and J 5 bases, leaving 12 bases between the germline ends. CDR1 and CDR2 (germline): LGHNA, YNFKEQ. This CDR3 contains 16 residues. The CDR3 loop reads CASSQAPGQDNSPLHF. The DNA for the CDR3 is TGTGCCAGCAGCCAAGCCCCGGGCCAGGATAATTCACCCCTCCACTTT.

The rearrangement joins TRBV5-6 to TRBJ1-2; D gene ambiguous. The CDR3 is made up of 13 amino acids. Germline CDR1 reads SGHDT; CDR2 reads YYEEEE. Trimming removed 0 bases at V and 6 bases at J, with 9 bases between. The CDR3 nucleotides are TGTGCCAGCAGCTTGGAGAAGACCCATGGCTACACCTTC. It encodes CASSLEKTHGYTF.

This clone came up a few times. This chain links TRBV19 with TRBJ2-7; D is possibly TRBD1 or TRBD2 (5 bases each). The V gene lost 8 bases and the J gene lost 7 bases, with 15 bases spanning the gap. Germline CDR1 is LNHDA and CDR2 is SQIVND (reference sequence). The CDR3 has 12 residues. The CDR3 DNA sequence: TGTGCCAGTTCGGGACGCCTACGAGAGCAGTACTTC. This sequence encodes CASSGRLREQYF.

About this clone itself: The same CDR3 arises from other DNA sequences in this sample as well. The chain has TRBV18 and TRBJ2-2; no firm D call. The CDR3 runs to 15 residues. The germline V and J ends were trimmed by 1 base and 1 base, with 7 bases remaining between them. Germline assignment: CDR1 KGHSH and CDR2 LQKENI. The chain's CDR3 is CASSPRSENTGELFF. The DNA of the CDR3 is TGTGCCAGCTCACCACGGTCGGAGAACACCGGGGAGCTGTTTTTT.

The chain employs TRBV19 and TRBJ2-5, with 9 bases fitting TRBD2. With V trimmed by 3 bases and J by 4 bases, 12 bases remained unmatched. This CDR3 is built from 17 residues. Per germline, CDR1 LNHDA and CDR2 SQIVND (reference sequence). CDR3 residues: CASSIRRVAGEIETQYF. In DNA, the CDR3 is TGTGCCAGTAGTATCCGGAGGGTAGCGGGAGAGATAGAGACCCAGTACTTC. The full variable domain, with the rest looked up from reference TRBV19 and TRBJ2-5, is DGGITQSPKYLFRKEGQNVTLSCEQNLNHDAMYWYRQDPGQGLRLIYYSQIVNDFQKGDIAEGYSVSREKKESFPLTVTSAQKNPTAFYLCASSIRRVAGEIETQYFGPGTRLLVL.

J is TRBJ1-1 and V is TRBV7-9; 7 bases map to TRBD1. The V gene end was trimmed by 5 bases and the J gene end by 0 bases; junction bases not matched to a gene: 9. Germline assignment: CDR1 SEHNR and CDR2 FQNEAQ (reference sequence). This CDR3 is 16 amino acids long. The CDR3 loop reads CASSPQWDSMNTEAFF. DNA of the CDR3: TGTGCCAGCAGCCCCCAATGGGACAGCATGAACACTGAAGCTTTCTTT.